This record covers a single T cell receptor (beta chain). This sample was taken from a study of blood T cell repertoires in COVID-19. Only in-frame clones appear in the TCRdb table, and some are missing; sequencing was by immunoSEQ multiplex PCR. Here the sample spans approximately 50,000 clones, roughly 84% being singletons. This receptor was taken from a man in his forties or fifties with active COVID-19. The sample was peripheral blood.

The CDR3 DNA reads as TGTGCCAGCAGACCCCCGGGACAGGGGAAAGGAAACACCATATATTTT. Translation: CASRPPGQGKGNTIYF. This chain links TRBV19 with TRBJ1-3, with 10 bases identical to TRBD1. CDR3 length: 16 residues. V shed 9 bases and J 4 bases; nucleotides not matched to a gene: 12. Germline loops: CDR1 LNHDA, CDR2 SQIVND (reference sequence).